The next 11 T cell receptor beta chains were all read from a single sample in a study of spatial heterogeneity in lung cancer. Study-wide findings and caveats: How many expanded intratumoral alpha and beta TCRs were present tracked the tumor mutation count, which was a count of nonsynonymous mutations.

The time point denotes: sample taken at primary tumor resection. TCRdb re-called the 5' RACE reads through MiXCR, storing one row per CDR3 protein. The sample holds 18,000 or so distinct CDR3 sequences, roughly 6% seen once. Their specific antigens are unknown. The sequencing used lung tumor tissue, collected at surgery. These receptors were obtained from a female donor with early-stage non-small cell lung cancer.

This clonotype rates as medium-sized. This chain connects TRBV6-5 to TRBJ1-1, with D perhaps TRBD1 (5 bases). Germline V gene lookup returns CDR1 MNHEY and CDR2 SVGAGI. The CDR3 runs to 15 residues. V was pared by 5 bases and J by 5 bases, with 18 bases between. CDR3 sequence (DNA): TGTGCCAGCAGTGATCAGGCGGGGGGAAGGACTGAAGCTTTCTTT. Translating it yields CASSDQAGGRTEAFF.

This clonotype was counted many times. The CDR3 here is CASSLAEGWLSNQPQHF. As DNA, the CDR3 is TGTGCCAGCAGCTTAGCGGAGGGATGGCTAAGCAATCAGCCCCAGCATTTT. The chain couples TRBV7-4 to TRBJ1-5, with D hard to call. Germline CDR1 and CDR2: SGHVT and SQSDAQ. The CDR3 covers 17 residues. V lost 0 bases to trimming and J lost 1 base, with 13 bases between them.

This clonotype was found many times. The chain couples TRBV20-1 to TRBJ2-7; D uncertain. The germline V and J ends were trimmed by 3 bases and 4 bases, with 13 bases remaining between them. CDR1 is DFQATT, CDR2 SNEGSKA, per germline (reference sequence). CDR3 length: 13 residues. The CDR3 DNA reads TGCAGTGCTAGTAAGGGAAACACTTACGAGCAGTACTTC. Protein product: CSASKGNTYEQYF.

In this sample, this clonotype turned up many times. V usage is TRBV19 and J usage is TRBJ2-1; TRBD2 matches 7 bases. CDR1 is LNHDA, CDR2 SQIVND, per germline (reference sequence). The CDR3 is 16 residues long. V shed 0 bases, J shed 5 bases, and the junction held 7 bases outside the gene matches. The CDR3 spells CASSIDREDPNNEQFF. In DNA form, the CDR3 reads TGTGCCAGTAGTATAGACCGGGAGGACCCCAACAATGAGCAGTTCTTC.

This clonotype was counted at least ten times. The J gene is TRBJ2-7, the V gene TRBV5-4, with 7 bases aligning to TRBD2. Germline V gene data show CDR1 as SGHNT and CDR2 as YYREEE (reference sequence). V lost 1 base and J lost 3; bases outside the gene matches: 7. The CDR3 spans 15 residues. Here the CDR3 reads CASSLPGPSGYEQYF. CDR3 coding DNA: TGTGCCAGCAGCTTGCCAGGGCCTAGCGGCTACGAGCAGTACTTC. Variable domain in full (rest from reference TRBV5-4 and TRBJ2-7): ETGVTQSPTHLIKTRGQQVTLRCSSQSGHNTVSWYQQALGQGPQFIFQYYREEENGRGNFPPRFSGLQFPNYSSELNVNALELDDSALYLCASSLPGPSGYEQYFGPGTRLTVT.

This clonotype has a handful of counts. The chain has TRBV14 and TRBJ2-7, with D hard to call. Germline CDR1 and CDR2: SGHDN and FVKESK. With 4 bases removed from V and 3 bases from J, the gap between germline ends came to 10 bases. CDR3 length: 13 amino acids. The CDR3 is CASSLGLLYEQYF. CDR3 coding DNA: TGTGCCAGCAGCCTCGGGCTGCTCTACGAGCAGTACTTC.

The table lists this clonotype with many counts. This chain joins TRBV7-2 and TRBJ2-1; no reliable D call. The V gene lost 5 bases and the J gene lost 5 bases, with 10 bases spanning the gap. Germline V CDR1 and CDR2: SGHTA, FQGNSA. The CDR3 sequence is 13 residues long. CDR3 in DNA: TGTGCCAGCAGCCTTGGGCCGAACAATGAGCAGTTCTTC. This sequence encodes CASSLGPNNEQFF.

This clonotype came up many times. The genes are TRBV7-9 and TRBJ2-1, with D perhaps being TRBD1 or TRBD2 (5 bases each). CDR3 length: 16 residues. V lost 5 bases and J 6 bases, leaving 20 bases between the germline ends. Germline loops: CDR1 SEHNR, CDR2 FQNEAQ (reference sequence). For the CDR3, the DNA is TGTGCCAGCAGCCCGAGAGGGGTTAGGACTCTCAATGAGCAGTTCTTC. Its protein is CASSPRGVRTLNEQFF.

This clonotype was counted ten times or more. CDR3 region: CASSRLLVDNEQFF. In DNA form, the CDR3 reads TGTGCCAGCAGCAGGCTGTTGGTCGACAATGAGCAGTTCTTC. The chain couples TRBV7-9 to TRBJ2-1; D unclear. The CDR3 length is 14 residues. Trimming cost V 5 bases and J 5 bases, with 13 bases left between them. Germline V gene data show CDR1 as SEHNR and CDR2 as FQNEAQ (reference sequence).

There are many counts of this clonotype. This chain links TRBV3-1 with TRBJ1-5; D is unclear. V was clipped by 3 bases and J by 5 bases, with 8 bases between them. This CDR3 is 13 amino acids long. From germline, CDR1 is LGHDT and CDR2 YNNKEL (reference sequence). The CDR3 is CASSQNSDQPQHF. The CDR3 DNA reads as TGTGCCAGCAGCCAGAACAGCGATCAGCCCCAGCATTTT.

The sample holds a few counts of this clonotype. The V and J genes are TRBV7-2 and TRBJ2-3, with D possibly matching TRBD2 (6 bases). The V end was cut by 1 base, the J end by 5 bases, with 13 bases between. Germline CDR1 is SGHTA and CDR2 is FQGNSA. The CDR3 length is 15 residues. CDR3 DNA: TGTGCCAGCAGCTTAGAGACGGGAGTGGGAGATACGCAGTATTTT. This codes for CASSLETGVGDTQYF.